What follows are 29 T cell receptor beta chains derived from one specimen sequenced in a study of human T cells and chemical hapten exposure (dated by TCRdb to the early 2020s). Explained via the paper, the time point label denotes: pre-sensitization, week 0. Reading the label with the study, this specimen's treatment or condition is: therapeutic diphenylcyclopropenone sensitization with weekly scalp DPC. Library preparation was by RACE. Sequencing was performed on a NextSeq 500. TCRdb reran the public reads through fastp at Q25 and MiXCR, keeping productive beta chains. Every entry covers one CDR3 protein and lists the most common genes and DNA from its rows. Within this sample are fewer than 300,000 distinct CDR3 sequences, with approximately 8.6% of them counted one time only. The ten largest clones capture roughly 2.5% of the sample. Here the sequenced sample was whole blood, taken in connection with sensitization to the hapten diphenylcyclopropenone (DPC). The origin of the receptors is a middle-aged woman with alopecia areata. Some clones in this sample may be carry-over from other donors' samples.

This clonotype was counted ten times or more. V is TRBV10-3 and J is TRBJ2-3, with D hard to call. This CDR3 is built from 11 residues. The V and J ends lost 0 bases and 5 bases respectively, with 0 bases between them. Per germline, CDR1 ENHRY and CDR2 SYGVKD. CDR3 residues: CAISESDTQYF. The CDR3, as DNA: TGTGCCATCAGTGAGTCAGATACGCAGTATTTT.

This clonotype was picked up a small number of times. The V gene is TRBV7-2, the J gene TRBJ2-1, with D hard to call. With 1 base removed from V and 9 bases from J, the gap between germline ends came to 7 bases. Per germline, CDR1 SGHTA and CDR2 FQGNSA. The CDR3 is 12 amino acids. CDR3 sequence: CASSLDYAEQFF. CDR3 DNA: TGTGCCAGCAGCTTAGATTATGCTGAGCAGTTCTTC.

This clonotype has just a few counts. The chain combines TRBV6-2 or TRBV6-3 with TRBJ2-3; D not resolved. Germline V lookup: CDR1 MNHEY, CDR2 SVGEGT. The ends were cut back, 2 bases at V and 6 bases at J, with 15 bases in the middle. The CDR3 is made up of 15 amino acids. The CDR3 region has the DNA TGTGCCAGCAGTTACGAGAGGTGGGCCTCGGATACGCAGTATTTT. It codes for CASSYERWASDTQYF.

This clonotype has only a few counts. This chain joins TRBV28 and TRBJ1-5; D is undetermined. The V end was cut by 1 base, the J end by 0 bases, with 25 bases between. The CDR3 runs 21 residues. Germline CDR1 MDHEN, CDR2 SYDVKM. The CDR3 loop reads CASSLFSFGSGAEYSNQPQHF. The CDR3, as DNA: TGTGCCAGCAGTTTATTTAGCTTTGGGTCAGGAGCTGAATATAGCAATCAGCCCCAGCATTTT.

This clonotype was observed many times. The chain employs TRBV20-1 and TRBJ2-1, with 7 bases aligning to TRBD2. The J segment lost 5 bases and the V segment lost 3 bases, leaving 7 bases of the junction unmatched. The CDR3 length is 14 residues. CDR1 is DFQATT, CDR2 SNEGSKA, per germline (reference sequence). CDR3 protein: CSARAQRGNNEQFF. The CDR3 region has the DNA TGCAGTGCTAGGGCGCAGCGGGGAAACAATGAGCAGTTCTTC.

This clonotype was seen a few times. The rearrangement joins TRBV12-3 or TRBV12-4 to TRBJ2-1; 13 positions agree with TRBD2. The ends lost 6 bases at V and 5 bases at J; junction bases unmatched: 4. There are 15 residues in the CDR3. In DNA form, the CDR3 reads TGTGCCAGCAGGCGGGGACTAGCGGGGAACAATGAGCAGTTCTTC. As protein: CASRRGLAGNNEQFF.

This clonotype was seen a handful of times. DNA of the CDR3: TGTGCCAGCAGCTTATCGGGAGGGAGGATCAATGAGCAGTTCTTC. This gives the protein CASSLSGGRINEQFF. The chain uses TRBV7-9 and TRBJ2-1; 8 bases agree with TRBD2. The V and J ends lost 2 bases and 6 bases, in that order; junction bases with no gene match: 6. There are 15 residues in the CDR3. Germline CDR1 and CDR2: SEHNR and FQNEAQ (reference sequence).

This clonotype has more than one count but fewer than ten. V usage is TRBV10-3 and J usage is TRBJ2-7; the match to TRBD1 covers 12 bases. The germline CDR1 and CDR2 sequences are ENHRY and SYGVKD. Germline trimming cut 8 bases from V and 5 bases from J; bases unmatched to any gene: 13. This CDR3 is 16 amino acids long. CDR3 amino acids: CAIRPGTGGYSHEQYF. The CDR3 region has the DNA TGTGCCATCCGTCCCGGGACAGGGGGCTACAGCCACGAGCAGTACTTC.

This clonotype was seen only a few times. The chain links TRBV7-9 to TRBJ2-5, with D possibly matching TRBD2 (5 bases). This CDR3 has 14 amino acids. Germline lookup yields CDR1 SEHNR and CDR2 FQNEAQ (reference sequence). V lost 5 bases and J lost 2, with 12 bases in between. The CDR3 sequence: CASSLWPGQETQYF. The CDR3 bases are TGTGCCAGCAGCCTCTGGCCGGGGCAAGAGACCCAGTACTTC.

This clonotype was seen a handful of times. This rearrangement joins TRBV14 to TRBJ1-2; 7 bases fit TRBD1. Per germline, CDR1 SGHDN and CDR2 FVKESK. The CDR3 totals 14 residues. V was pared by 2 bases and J by 6 bases, with 6 bases of the junction left unmatched. Written as DNA, the CDR3 is TGTGCCAGCAGCCAATTGACAGGGTGGCATGGCTACACCTTC. Protein product: CASSQLTGWHGYTF.

The table lists this clonotype with a few counts. This chain connects TRBV24-1 to TRBJ2-5; 9 nucleotides agree with TRBD1. Germline CDR1 reads KGHDR; CDR2 reads SFDVKD. This CDR3 comprises 16 residues. V was pared by 5 bases and J by 4 bases, with 10 bases of the junction left unmatched. Written as DNA, the CDR3 is TGTGCCACCAGTGCCCCCACAGGGGGCAAGGGAGAGACCCAGTACTTC. Translating it yields CATSAPTGGKGETQYF.

V usage is TRBV24-1 and J usage is TRBJ2-2; D remains ambiguous. Between the trimmed V and J ends, which lost 5 bases and 4 bases, there was a span of 10 bases. The germline CDR1 and CDR2 sequences are KGHDR and SFDVKD. CDR3 size: 14 residues. The CDR3 sequence is CATSVTHLTGELFF. The CDR3 DNA is TGTGCCACCAGTGTCACCCATCTCACCGGGGAGCTGTTTTTT.

This clonotype occurred a few times. The chain employs TRBV7-2 and TRBJ2-1; 10 positions agree with TRBD2. This CDR3 spans 15 amino acids. Germline V gene lookup returns CDR1 SGHTA and CDR2 FQGNSA. The ends lost 1 base at V and 8 bases at J; junction bases unmatched: 5. CDR3 loop: CASSLVASGRYEQFF. DNA for the CDR3: TGTGCCAGCAGCTTAGTCGCTAGCGGGAGATATGAGCAGTTCTTC.

This clonotype occurred a few times. The chain uses TRBV4-1 and TRBJ1-1; possible D gene TRBD1, 6 bases. Trimming stripped 2 bases from V and 1 base from J, with 14 bases between. Germline assignment: CDR1 MGHRA and CDR2 YSYEKL. This CDR3 is built from 16 residues. The CDR3 region is CASSQFAGAANTEAFF. CDR3 in DNA: TGCGCCAGCAGCCAATTCGCGGGGGCAGCGAACACTGAAGCTTTCTTT.

This clonotype was seen only a few times. V is TRBV6-1 and J is TRBJ1-6; 8 nucleotides align to TRBD1. The CDR3 is 13 amino acids. Germline V gene data show CDR1 as MNHNS and CDR2 as SASEGT. Trimming cost V 3 bases and J 16 bases; bases outside gene matches: 8. Here the CDR3 DNA reads TGTGCCAGCAGTGAGACAGGGGTTTCCAATCTCCACTTT. Protein sequence: CASSETGVSNLHF.

This clonotype was observed many times. The chain employs TRBV29-1 and TRBJ2-1; 9 bases agree with TRBD2. The CDR3 extends over 12 amino acids. Per germline, CDR1 SQVTM and CDR2 ANQGSEA. Trimming took 7 bases from V and 5 from J; bases not matched to a gene: 3. The CDR3 DNA is TGCAGCGCGGGACTAGCCAACAATGAGCAGTTCTTC. It translates to CSAGLANNEQFF.

J is TRBJ1-4 and V is TRBV7-2; a possible D gene is TRBD1 (6 bases). The CDR3 is made up of 15 amino acids. The germline V and J ends were trimmed by 3 bases and 6 bases, with 14 bases remaining between them. Germline V gene lookup returns CDR1 SGHTA and CDR2 FQGNSA. CDR3 nucleotides: TGTGCCAGCAGCTTCGTGACAGGAGCGGATGAAAAACTGTTTTTT. Its protein product is CASSFVTGADEKLFF. Supplemented by reference TRBV7-2 and TRBJ1-4, the full variable domain reads GAGVSQSPSNKVTEKGKDVELRCDPISGHTALYWYRQSLGQGLEFLIYFQGNSAPDKSGLPSDRFSAERTGGSVSTLTIQRTQQEDSAVYLCASSFVTGADEKLFFGSGTQLSVL.

The J gene is TRBJ2-1, the V gene TRBV6-2 or TRBV6-3; D might be TRBD2 (6 bases). V was trimmed by 6 bases and J by 4 bases, leaving 19 bases between them. The CDR3 totals 16 residues. Germline V gives CDR1 MNHEY, CDR2 SVGEGT. CDR3 amino acids: CASSKDYRDPYNEQFF. In DNA, the CDR3 is TGTGCCAGCAGCAAGGACTACCGCGACCCATACAATGAGCAGTTCTTC.

This chain joins TRBV2 and TRBJ1-2; 7 bases agree with TRBD1. Trimming removed 6 bases from V and 4 bases from J; junction bases left unmatched: 8. The CDR3 spans 14 residues. Germline values: CDR1 SNHLY, CDR2 FYNNEI. The CDR3 is CASSPGQESYGYTF. In nucleotides, the CDR3 is TGTGCCAGCAGCCCCGGACAGGAATCCTATGGCTACACCTTC.

The J gene is TRBJ1-1, the V gene TRBV4-1; D is ambiguous. This CDR3 contains 13 residues. Germline CDR1 MGHRA, CDR2 YSYEKL. V shed 3 bases and J shed 2 bases, with 7 bases lying between them. The CDR3 DNA sequence: TGCGCCAGCAGCCATACACCAAACACTGAAGCTTTCTTT. Its translation: CASSHTPNTEAFF.

This clonotype turned up a few times. The chain combines TRBV28 with TRBJ2-3, with 7 bases identical to TRBD2. The V gene's germline CDR1 is MDHEN and CDR2 SYDVKM. This CDR3 contains 15 residues. Unmatched junction bases numbered 4, after V lost 3 bases and J lost 1 base. In DNA, the CDR3 is TGTGCCAGCAGTTTTGGCGGGGGAGGCACAGATACGCAGTATTTT. Amino acids: CASSFGGGGTDTQYF.

The chain links TRBV6-2 or TRBV6-3 to TRBJ2-4; D ambiguous. The CDR3 contains 13 residues. Trimming took 8 bases from V and 0 from J, leaving 8 bases between them. Germline V lookup: CDR1 MNHEY, CDR2 SVGEGT. CDR3 sequence: CASGLLAKNIQYF. As DNA, the CDR3 is TGTGCCAGCGGTTTACTAGCCAAAAACATTCAGTACTTC.

The chain employs TRBV28 and TRBJ2-1, with 10 bases that match TRBD2. With V trimmed by 8 bases and J by 9 bases, 4 bases remained unmatched. Germline CDR1 MDHEN, CDR2 SYDVKM. This CDR3 region has 12 residues. CDR3 sequence: CASGTSVLEQFF. The CDR3 region has the DNA TGTGCCAGCGGGACTAGCGTTCTTGAGCAGTTCTTC.

The chain links TRBV18 to TRBJ1-3; the D is unclear. V was shortened by 3 bases and J by 2 bases, with 8 bases between the two germline ends. CDR1 KGHSH and CDR2 LQKENI come from the germline V gene. The CDR3 loop spans 14 amino acids. The CDR3 loop reads CASSPSETGNTIYF. The CDR3, as DNA: TGTGCCAGCTCACCCTCGGAAACTGGAAACACCATATATTTT.

The chain has TRBV20-1 and TRBJ2-3; 7 nucleotides line up with TRBD2. CDR3 length: 15 amino acids. CDR1 is DFQATT, CDR2 SNEGSKA, per germline (reference sequence). The V segment lost 4 bases and the J segment 3 bases; nucleotides outside the gene matches: 10. CDR3 amino acids: CSATRGGSGTDTQYF. The CDR3 DNA reads TGCAGTGCTACTCGGGGCGGGAGCGGGACAGATACGCAGTATTTT.

This clonotype was observed a handful of times. The V gene is TRBV7-2, the J gene TRBJ2-3; D gene ambiguous. The CDR3 is 14 amino acids. Per the germline V gene, CDR1 is SGHTA and CDR2 is FQGNSA. Trimming left V 1 base short and J 2 bases short, with 7 bases between. The DNA of the CDR3 is TGTGCCAGCAGCTTAGGGGTTCTCACAGATACGCAGTATTTT. As protein: CASSLGVLTDTQYF.

This clonotype was detected only a few times. The rearrangement uses TRBV4-3 and TRBJ2-2; D perhaps matches TRBD2 (6 bases). Germline CDR1 LGHNA, CDR2 YSLEER. This CDR3 comprises 17 residues. V shed 4 bases and J shed 2 bases, with 17 bases lying between them. The CDR3 nucleotides are TGCGCCAGCAGCCTCGACCCCGGGGACTCCAACACCGGGGAGCTGTTTTTT. As protein: CASSLDPGDSNTGELFF.

The chain joins TRBV7-3 to TRBJ2-3, with TRBD2 matching over 15 bases. The V segment lost 4 bases and the J segment 6 bases; nucleotides outside the gene matches: 2. This CDR3 has 15 residues. The germline V gene has CDR1 SGHTA and CDR2 FQGTGA. CDR3 region: CASSWGLAGGDTQYF. The CDR3 coding sequence is TGTGCCAGCAGCTGGGGACTAGCGGGAGGCGATACGCAGTATTTT.

V usage is TRBV27 and J usage is TRBJ2-1, with D uncertain. The CDR3 contains 12 residues. V dropped 7 bases and J dropped 9 bases, with 13 bases sitting between them. Germline assignment: CDR1 MNHEY and CDR2 SMNVEV (reference sequence). CDR3: CASKVGMGEQFF. The CDR3 DNA reads as TGTGCCAGCAAAGTGGGAATGGGTGAGCAGTTCTTC.